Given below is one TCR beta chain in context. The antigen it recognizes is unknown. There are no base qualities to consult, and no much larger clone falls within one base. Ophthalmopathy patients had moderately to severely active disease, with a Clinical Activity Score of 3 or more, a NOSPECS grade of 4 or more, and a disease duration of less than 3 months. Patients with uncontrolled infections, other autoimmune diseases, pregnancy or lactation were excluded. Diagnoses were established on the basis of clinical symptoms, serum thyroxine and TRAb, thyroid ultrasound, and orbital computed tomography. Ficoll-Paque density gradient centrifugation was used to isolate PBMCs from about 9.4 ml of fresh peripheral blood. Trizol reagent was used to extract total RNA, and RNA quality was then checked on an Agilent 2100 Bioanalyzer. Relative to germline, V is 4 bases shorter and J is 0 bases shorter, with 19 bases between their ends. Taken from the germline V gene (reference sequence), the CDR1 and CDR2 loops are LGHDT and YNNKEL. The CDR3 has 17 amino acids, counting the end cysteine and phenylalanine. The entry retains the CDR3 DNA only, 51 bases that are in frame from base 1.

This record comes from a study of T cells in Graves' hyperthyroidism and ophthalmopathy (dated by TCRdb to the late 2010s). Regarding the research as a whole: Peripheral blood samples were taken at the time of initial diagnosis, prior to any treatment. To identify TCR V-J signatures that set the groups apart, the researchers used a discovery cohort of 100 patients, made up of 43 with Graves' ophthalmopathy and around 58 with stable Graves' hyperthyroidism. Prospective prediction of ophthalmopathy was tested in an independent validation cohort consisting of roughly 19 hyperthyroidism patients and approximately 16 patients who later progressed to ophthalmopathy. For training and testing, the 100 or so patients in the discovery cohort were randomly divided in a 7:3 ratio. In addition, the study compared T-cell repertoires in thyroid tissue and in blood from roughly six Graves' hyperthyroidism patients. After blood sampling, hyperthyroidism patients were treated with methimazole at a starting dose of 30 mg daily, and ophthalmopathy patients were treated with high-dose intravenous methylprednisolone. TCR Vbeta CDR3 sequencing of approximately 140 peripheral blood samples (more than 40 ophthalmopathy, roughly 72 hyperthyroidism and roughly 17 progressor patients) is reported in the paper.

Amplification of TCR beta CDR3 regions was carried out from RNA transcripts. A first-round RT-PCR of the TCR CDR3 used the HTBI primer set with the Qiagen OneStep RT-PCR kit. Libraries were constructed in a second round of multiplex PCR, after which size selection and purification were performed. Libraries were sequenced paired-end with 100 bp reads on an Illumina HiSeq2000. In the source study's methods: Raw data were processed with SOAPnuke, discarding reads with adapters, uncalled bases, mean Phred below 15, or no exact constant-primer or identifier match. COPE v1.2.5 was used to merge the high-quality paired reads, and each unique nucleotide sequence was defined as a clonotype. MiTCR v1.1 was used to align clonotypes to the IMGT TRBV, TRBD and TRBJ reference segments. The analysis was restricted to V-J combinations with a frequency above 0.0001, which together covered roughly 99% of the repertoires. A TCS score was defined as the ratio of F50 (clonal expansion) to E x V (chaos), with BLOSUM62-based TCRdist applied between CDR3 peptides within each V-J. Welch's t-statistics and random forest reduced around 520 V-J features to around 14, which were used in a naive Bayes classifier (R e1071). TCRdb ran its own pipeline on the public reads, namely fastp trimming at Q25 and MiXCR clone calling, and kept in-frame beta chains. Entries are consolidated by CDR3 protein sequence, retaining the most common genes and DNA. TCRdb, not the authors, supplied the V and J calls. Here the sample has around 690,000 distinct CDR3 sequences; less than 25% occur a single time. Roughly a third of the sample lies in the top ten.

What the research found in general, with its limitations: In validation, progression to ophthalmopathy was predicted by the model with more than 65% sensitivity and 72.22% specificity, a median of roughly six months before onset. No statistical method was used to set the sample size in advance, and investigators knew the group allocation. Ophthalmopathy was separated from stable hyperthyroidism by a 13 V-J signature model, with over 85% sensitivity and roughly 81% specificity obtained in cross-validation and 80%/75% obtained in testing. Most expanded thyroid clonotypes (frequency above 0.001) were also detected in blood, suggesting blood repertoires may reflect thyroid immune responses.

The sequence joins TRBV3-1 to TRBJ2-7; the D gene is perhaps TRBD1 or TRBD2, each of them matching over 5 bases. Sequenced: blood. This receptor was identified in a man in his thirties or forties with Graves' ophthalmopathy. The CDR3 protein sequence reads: CASSRAPGTFSSYEQYF. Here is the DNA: TGTGCCAGCAGCCGGGCCCCCGGGACGTTCAGCTCCTACGAGCAGTACTTC.